One and the same sample provided the 3 T cell receptor beta chains below, sequenced in a study of early T cells in non-severe SARS-CoV-2 infection. TCRdb passed the 5' RACE reads through MiXCR, listing each CDR3 protein once. Of about 30,000 distinct CDR3 sequences in the sample, roughly 6.6% were seen once. The specimen sequenced was whole blood. The receptors originated from an adult who was a healthcare worker with PCR-confirmed SARS-CoV-2 infection or an uninfected control (not recorded which).

This clonotype appeared many times. The chain carries TRBV5-6 and TRBJ1-2; 7 nucleotides match TRBD1. This CDR3 region has 15 residues. The germline CDR1 and CDR2 sequences are SGHDT and YYEEEE. V was pared by 6 bases and J by 3 bases, with 11 bases of the junction left unmatched. This CDR3 is CASNIYRGADYGYTF. As DNA, the CDR3 is TGTGCCAGCAATATTTACAGGGGCGCGGACTATGGCTACACCTTC.

In its sample, this clonotype was seen a few times. The genes are TRBV5-1 and TRBJ2-7, with 8 bases aligning to TRBD1. The CDR3 spans 15 residues. Germline V gene data show CDR1 as SGHRS and CDR2 as YFSETQ. V was pared by 3 bases and J by 3 bases, with 8 bases of the junction left unmatched. In DNA, the CDR3 is TGCGCCAGCAGCTCTCAGGGGGCGCGCGGCTACGAGCAGTACTTC. This translates into CASSSQGARGYEQYF. Full variable domain (rest looked up from reference TRBV5-1 and TRBJ2-7): KAGVTQTPRYLIKTRGQQVTLSCSPISGHRSVSWYQQTPGQGLQFLFEYFSETQRNKGNFPGRFSGRQFSNSRSEMNVSTLELGDSALYLCASSSQGARGYEQYFGPGTRLTVT.

This clonotype was picked up many times. J is TRBJ2-3 and V is TRBV21-1; the tabulated D call, TRBD2, remains unverified against the DNA. TRBV21-1 has pseudogene status. The CDR3 spans 18 residues. DNA for the CDR3: TGTGCCAGCAGCCCCAAAGACGGGGCCCGGTTAGGCACAGATACGCAGTATTTT. It is translated as CASSPKDGARLGTDTQYF.